In this sample, the clone carrying this T cell receptor beta chain turned up many times. Its cognate antigen is unknown. TCRdb independently ran MiXCR on the 5' RACE reads; one entry per CDR3 protein. The profile shows around 590,000 distinct CDR3 sequences, roughly an eighth of them singletons. The source of the sample is a study of T cells after yellow fever vaccination. Study-wide points: FACS-sorted repertoires could harbor abundant contaminating bulk-population clonotypes.

The germline V and J ends were trimmed by 1 base and 0 bases, with 1 base remaining between them. The CDR3 is 12 residues long. Germline loops: CDR1 SGHDT, CDR2 YYEEEE. The receptor's source is a man aged 25 to 40 who received the YFV17D yellow fever vaccine. Sequencing used PBMCs, obtained on the day of the yellow fever booster vaccination. The rearrangement joins TRBV5-6 to TRBJ1-1; D gene uncertain. The DNA for the CDR3 is TGTGCCAGCAGCTTGTTGAACACTGAAGCTTTCTTT. It specifies CASSLLNTEAFF.